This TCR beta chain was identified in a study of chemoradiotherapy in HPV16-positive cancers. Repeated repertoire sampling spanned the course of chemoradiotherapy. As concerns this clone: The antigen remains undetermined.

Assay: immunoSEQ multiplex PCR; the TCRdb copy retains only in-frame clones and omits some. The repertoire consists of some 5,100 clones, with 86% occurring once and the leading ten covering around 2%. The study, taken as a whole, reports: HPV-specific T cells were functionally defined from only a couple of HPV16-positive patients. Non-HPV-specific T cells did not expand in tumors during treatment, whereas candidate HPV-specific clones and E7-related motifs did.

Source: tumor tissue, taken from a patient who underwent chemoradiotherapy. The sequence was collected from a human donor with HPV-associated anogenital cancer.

The CDR3 DNA sequence: TGTGCCAGCAGCTTCAGCGACAGGAGTCAAGCTTTCTTT. It translates to CASSFSDRSQAFF. V and J are TRBV7-9 and TRBJ1-1; D may be TRBD1 (6 bases). CDR1 is SEHNR and CDR2 is FQNEAQ in the germline V gene (reference sequence). This CDR3 comprises 13 residues. V was cut by 3 bases and J by 9 bases, with 14 bases left in between.